This TCR beta chain was sequenced during a study of identical twins. The study, taken as a whole, reports: One should note that invariant MAIT and iNKT cells could partly confound zero-insertion analyses.

V was pared by 3 bases and J by 5 bases, with 17 bases of the junction left unmatched. Germline CDR1 and CDR2: SEHNR and FQNEAQ (reference sequence). The CDR3 contains 18 residues. Template switching, a step in the protocol, added a universal primer site, and cDNA carried unique molecular identifiers. TCRdb passed the 5' RACE reads through MiXCR, listing each CDR3 protein once. This repertoire shows approximately 1.8 million distinct CDR3 sequences, about 30% found once; its top ten account for 0.25% to 0.3%. A word on this clonotype: Its cognate antigen is unknown.

Material for sequencing was cord blood. This receptor was obtained from a newborn girl in good health. The chain recombines TRBV7-9 with TRBJ2-5; 8 bases are a match to TRBD2. The CDR3 loop is CASSFFLPAGGRGETQYF. The DNA of the CDR3 is TGTGCCAGCAGCTTCTTTCTTCCGGCGGGAGGTCGCGGGGAGACCCAGTACTTC.